The 10 T cell receptor beta chains below were found in one sample sequenced in a study of early T cells in non-severe SARS-CoV-2 infection. Each CDR3 protein gets one entry after TCRdb re-called the 5' RACE reads with MiXCR. The top ten clones hold 4.5% to 7% of a sample with approximately 69,000 distinct CDR3 sequences, over 10% of them seen once. This specimen consisted of whole blood, obtained at baseline. The receptors here all came from an adult who was a healthcare worker with PCR-confirmed SARS-CoV-2 infection or an uninfected control (not recorded which).

The V and J genes are TRBV12-3 or TRBV12-4 and TRBJ2-2; D gene ambiguous. The CDR3 runs 13 residues. V lost 6 bases, J lost 1 base, and 6 bases lay in between. DNA of the CDR3: TGTGCCAGCAGGAAAGAGAACACCGGGGAGCTGTTTTTT. It translates to CASRKENTGELFF.

The table lists this clonotype with many counts. V gene TRBV12-3 or TRBV12-4 combines with J gene TRBJ1-1; D not resolved. Trimming removed 2 bases at V and 5 bases at J, with 6 bases between. The CDR3 totals 12 residues. DNA of the CDR3: TGTGCCAGCAGTTTAAGGCGGACTGAAGCTTTCTTT. It yields the protein CASSLRRTEAFF.

Concerning this clonotype itself: This clone may be a read error of a much larger clone one base away. V is TRBV19 and J is TRBJ2-5, with D maybe TRBD1 (6 bases). The germline V gene has CDR1 LNHDA and CDR2 SQIVND (reference sequence). The CDR3 spans 13 residues. CDR3 in DNA: TGTGCCAGTAGGAGGGGGAATGGAGAGACCCTGTACTTC. It translates to CASRRGNGETLYF.

Worth noting for this clonotype: One end of the junction varies from germline; a read error may be responsible. The chain links TRBV20-1 to TRBJ2-1; the match to TRBD1 covers 11 bases. This CDR3 has 15 residues. CDR1 is DFQATT and CDR2 is SNEGSKA in the germline V gene (reference sequence). This CDR3 is CGASPGTGGGNEQFF. DNA for the CDR3: TGCGGTGCTAGTCCCGGGACAGGGGGAGGCAATGAGCAGTTCTTC.

The sample holds a few counts of this clonotype. V and J are TRBV7-9 and TRBJ2-5; D possibly matches TRBD1 or TRBD2 (5 bases each). The V gene lost 5 bases and the J gene lost 7 bases, with 17 bases spanning the gap. The CDR3 has 14 residues. Germline V CDR1 and CDR2: SEHNR, FQNEAQ (reference sequence). CDR3 sequence (DNA): TGTGCCAGCAGCCTCCTGGGGGAGTCTCGGACCCAGTACTTC. Its translation: CASSLLGESRTQYF.

This clonotype was recorded a few times. The chain uses TRBV10-1 and TRBJ2-4; D may correspond to TRBD1 or TRBD2 (5 bases each). The V gene's germline CDR1 is WNHNN and CDR2 SYGVQD (reference sequence). V was cut by 0 bases and J by 2 bases, with 8 bases left in between. The CDR3 runs to 15 residues. CDR3 amino acids: CASSESGVPKNIQYF. The CDR3 nucleotides read TGCGCCAGCAGTGAGTCGGGGGTTCCCAAAAACATTCAGTACTTC.

This clonotype was found many times. The chain combines TRBV6-2 or TRBV6-3 with TRBJ2-2; D ambiguous. The CDR3 covers 11 residues. The V gene lost 6 bases and the J gene lost 5 bases, with 4 bases spanning the gap. Germline lookup yields CDR1 MNHEY and CDR2 SVGEGT. The CDR3 nucleotides are TGTGCCAGCAGCCCTACCGGGGAGCTGTTTTTT. Protein sequence: CASSPTGELFF.

This clonotype was picked up many times. This sequence joins TRBV30 and TRBJ1-1; tentatively, D is TRBD1 (6 bases). The CDR3 loop spans 13 amino acids. The germline V and J ends were trimmed by 1 base and 2 bases, with 8 bases remaining between them. Germline loops: CDR1 GTSNPN, CDR2 SVGIG (reference sequence). CDR3 amino acids: CAWSAGGNTEAFF. The CDR3 region has the DNA TGTGCCTGGAGTGCCGGGGGCAACACTGAAGCTTTCTTT.

Only a few counts were recorded for this clonotype. V gene TRBV7-2 combines with J gene TRBJ2-3; possible D gene TRBD1, 6 bases. The CDR3 spans 14 residues. Germline lookup yields CDR1 SGHTA and CDR2 FQGNSA. The ends were cut back, 5 bases at V and 4 bases at J, with 13 bases in the middle. The CDR3 DNA reads TGTGCCAGCAGCCCGAACAGGGCGGCAGATACGCAGTATTTT. Translated, it gives CASSPNRAADTQYF.

This clonotype was seen at least ten times. V and J are TRBV6-1 and TRBJ2-6; D is ambiguous. The germline CDR1 and CDR2 sequences are MNHNS and SASEGT. The CDR3 is 14 amino acids. Trimming shortened V by 4 bases and J by 2 bases, and 6 bases separated the two germline ends. Written as DNA, the CDR3 is TGTGCCAGCAGTGCCCTGACTGGGGCCAACGTCCTGACTTTC. Protein: CASSALTGANVLTF.